Listed below are T cell receptor beta chains from one sample, sequenced in a study of regulatory T cells in long-lasting Graves disease. TCRdb processed the multiplex PCR reads anew with MiXCR; each CDR3 protein has one entry. This table holds a few hundred thousand distinct CDR3 sequences, approximately 18% found once. This sample also appeared in a second study, on T cells in Graves' hyperthyroidism and ophthalmopathy.

The specimen comprised peripheral blood mononuclear cells (PBMCs), sampled at new diagnosis, from a patient treated with antithyroid drugs. The receptors were sampled from a woman in her 30s with Graves disease. The CDR3 runs from the conserved cysteine through the conserved F or W. Each record gives: clone size, D gene, J gene, V gene, CDR3 protein, CDR3 DNA. A D gene is named only where the DNA matches it firmly. Expanded clones get a size class; other rows say once, few or many, or leave the size out.

>many|-|TRBJ2-7|TRBV3-1
CASSPPGTYSYEQYF
TGTGCCAGCAGCCCCCCAGGGACCTACTCCTACGAGCAGTACTTC
>many|TRBD1|TRBJ1-1|TRBV6-5
CASSYSKGTGGKAFF
TGTGCCAGCAGTTACTCGAAGGGGACAGGGGGTAAAGCTTTCTTT
>-|-|TRBJ1-4|TRBV20-1
CSANKGTANEKLFF
TGCAGTGCTAATAAGGGAACCGCGAATGAAAAACTGTTTTTT
>many|-|TRBJ1-3|TRBV2
CASTSGSSGNTIYF
TGTGCCAGCACCTCCGGGTCTTCGGGAAACACCATATATTTT
>-|TRBD2|TRBJ2-5|TRBV20-1
CSAREGTSGGPGETQYF
TGCAGTGCTAGAGAAGGGACTAGCGGGGGGCCCGGGGAGACCCAGTACTTC
>many|TRBD1|TRBJ1-2|TRBV5-4
CASSPDREDGYTF
TGTGCCAGCAGCCCCGACAGGGAAGATGGCTACACCTTC
>few|TRBD1|TRBJ2-7|TRBV11-2
CASSSYRGPSVYEQYF
TGTGCCAGCAGCTCGTACAGGGGGCCATCCGTATACGAGCAGTACTTC
>many|-|TRBJ1-2|TRBV12-5
CASGSPVNYGYTF
TGTGCTAGTGGTTCCCCAGTGAACTATGGCTACACCTTC
>many|-|TRBJ2-7|TRBV3-1
CASSQELSYEQYF
TGTGCCAGCAGCCAAGAACTTTCCTACGAGCAGTACTTC
>few|-|TRBJ2-7|TRBV11-2
CASREGSYEQYF
TGTGCCAGCAGGGAGGGTTCGTACGAGCAGTACTTC
>-|TRBD2|TRBJ2-5|TRBV29-1
CSAPGGETQYF
TGCAGCGCTCCGGGAGGGGAGACCCAGTACTTC
>few|TRBD1|TRBJ1-5|TRBV9
CASSPRDSSNQPQHF
TGTGCCAGCAGCCCACGGGACAGCAGCAATCAGCCCCAGCATTTT
>many|TRBD1|TRBJ1-1|TRBV7-2
CASKRDRLTEAFF
TGTGCCAGCAAACGGGACAGACTCACGGAAGCTTTCTTT
>many|-|TRBJ1-4|TRBV6-5
CASSYMGNEKLFF
TGTGCCAGCAGTTACATGGGGAATGAAAAACTGTTTTTT
>many|TRBD2|TRBJ2-2|TRBV12-3/TRBV12-4
CASSNLAGEVDGELFF
TGTGCCAGCAGTAACCTAGCGGGGGAAGTTGACGGGGAGCTGTTTTTT
>many|TRBD2|TRBJ2-7|TRBV7-2
CASSKETKVAGESNEQYF
TGTGCCAGCAGCAAAGAAACCAAAGTAGCGGGGGAATCTAACGAGCAGTACTTC
>few|TRBD1|TRBJ1-2|TRBV19
CANKTGQELNYGYTF
TGTGCCAACAAAACCGGACAGGAACTAAACTATGGCTACACCTTC
>many|-|TRBJ2-7|TRBV20-1
CSATETDYEQYF
TGCAGTGCTACCGAGACAGATTACGAGCAGTACTTC
>many|-|TRBJ2-7|TRBV9
CASSHPLGRGGDVYEQYF
TGTGCCAGCAGTCACCCCCTGGGCAGGGGAGGGGACGTCTACGAGCAGTACTTC
>-|-|TRBJ2-6|TRBV13
CASSGGRGAGANVLTF
TGTGCCAGCAGCGGGGGCAGGGGGGCTGGGGCCAACGTCCTGACTTTC
>many|-|TRBJ1-5|TRBV20-1
CSASLGGGRSSNQPQHF
TGCAGTGCTAGTCTAGGAGGGGGAAGGTCTAGCAATCAGCCCCAGCATTTT
>many|-|TRBJ1-3|TRBV7-9
CASSSSTGSSGNTIYF
TGTGCCAGCAGCTCCTCGACAGGAAGCTCTGGAAACACCATATATTTT
>many|-|TRBJ2-1|TRBV7-2
CASSLSEVRGPRNEQFF
TGTGCCAGCAGCTTGTCCGAGGTCCGAGGGCCCCGCAATGAGCAGTTCTTC
>many|-|TRBJ1-1|TRBV19
CASSIMGQIEAFF
TGTGCCAGTAGTATTATGGGGCAGATAGAAGCTTTCTTT
>-|TRBD2|TRBJ2-1|TRBV12-3/TRBV12-4
CASSRLAGYNEQFF
TGTGCCAGCAGCCGGCTAGCGGGTTACAATGAGCAGTTCTTC
>many|TRBD1|TRBJ1-2|TRBV27
CASNPGQGFYGYTF
TGTGCCAGCAACCCAGGACAGGGGTTCTATGGCTACACCTTC
>few|TRBD1|TRBJ1-5|TRBV12-3/TRBV12-4
CASRAGQYSNQPQHF
TGTGCCAGCAGGGCGGGACAGTATAGCAATCAGCCCCAGCATTTT
>many|-|TRBJ2-4|TRBV20-1
CSASFGGGKNIQYF
TGCAGTGCTTCGTTTGGAGGTGGCAAAAACATTCAGTACTTC
>many|-|TRBJ2-3|TRBV5-1
CASSSLGGRTDTQYF
TGTGCCAGCAGCTCGTTGGGCGGTCGCACAGATACGCAGTATTTT